Described below is a single T cell receptor (beta chain) sequence and its context. Its antigen remains unidentified. The study ran its PCR with 60 Vbeta and 13 Jbeta primers. Methods used by the authors: Later, 65 million to 90 million unique TCR beta chains were counted in an analysis, and roughly 10 million of them were shared. Here immunoSEQ multiplex PCR was the method, and the copy in TCRdb shows in-frame clones only, minus some. The DNA gave D and trimming, while V, J and clone size come from that table. The data show 65,000 to 85,000 clones, 65% to 85% seen once. This entry comes from a study of cytomegalovirus exposure and HLA in healthy donors. Overall study results and limits: HLA alleles showed associations with roughly 17,000 TCR beta sequences in a later analysis, at a 0.05 false discovery rate.

Trimming at V came to 7 bases and at J to 2 bases, leaving 8 bases not matched to a gene. The CDR3 is 14 residues long. Germline V gene lookup returns CDR1 SGHRS and CDR2 YFSETQ. The sequence was collected from a man between 60 and 75 years old in good health and CMV-seropositive. Source material: PBMCs. The rearrangement joins TRBV5-1 to TRBJ1-2; 7 bases agree with TRBD1. CDR3: CASRTEGQNYGYTF. The DNA of the CDR3 is TGCGCCAGCCGTACCGAGGGACAGAACTATGGCTACACCTTC.